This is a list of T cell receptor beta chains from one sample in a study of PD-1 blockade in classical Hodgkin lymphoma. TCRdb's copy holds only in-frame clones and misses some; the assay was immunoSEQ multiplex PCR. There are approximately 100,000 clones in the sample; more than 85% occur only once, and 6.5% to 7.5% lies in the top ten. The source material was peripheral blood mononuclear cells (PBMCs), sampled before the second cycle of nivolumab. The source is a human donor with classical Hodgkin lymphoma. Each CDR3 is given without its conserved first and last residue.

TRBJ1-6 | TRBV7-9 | ASSLSPPGRNSPLH
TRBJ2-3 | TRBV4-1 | ASSQEGRVIDTQY
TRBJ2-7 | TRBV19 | ASRALAGGPMEQY
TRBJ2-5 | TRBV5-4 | ASSLAGTGLETQY
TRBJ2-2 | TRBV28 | ASIPWSGNTGELF
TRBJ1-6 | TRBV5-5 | ASSGTGNGNSPLH
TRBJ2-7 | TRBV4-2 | ASSQFDGPGQLTSNQSGEQY
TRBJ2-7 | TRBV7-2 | ASSSLAGGLYEQY
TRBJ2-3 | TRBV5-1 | ATGWTVASTDTQY
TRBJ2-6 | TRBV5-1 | ASSSGTGNSGANVLT
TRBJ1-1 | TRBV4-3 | ASSQDFRGWSTEAF
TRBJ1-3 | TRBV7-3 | ASSLNSRTGGGNTIY
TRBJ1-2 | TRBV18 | ASSPFAEIAYGYT
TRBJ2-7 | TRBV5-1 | ASSLGMGQGYDEQY
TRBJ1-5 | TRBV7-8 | ASSAGNQPQH
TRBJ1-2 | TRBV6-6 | ASSTTSGYYGYT
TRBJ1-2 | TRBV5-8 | ASSGRDSYYGYT
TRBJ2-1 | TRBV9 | ASSVVGGTNNEQF
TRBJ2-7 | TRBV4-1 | ASSQDPTGSDEQY
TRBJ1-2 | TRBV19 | ASTEQVNYGYT
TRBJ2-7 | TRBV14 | ASSQTGTLSYEQY
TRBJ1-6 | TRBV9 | ASSVEGRGGSPLH
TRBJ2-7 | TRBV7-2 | ASSLADRAYEQY
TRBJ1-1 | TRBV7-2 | ASSLAPGANTEAF
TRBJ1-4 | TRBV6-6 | ASSYRGIGENEKLF
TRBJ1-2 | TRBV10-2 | ASSSNRANYGYT
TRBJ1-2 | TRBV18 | ASSRGGAGYT
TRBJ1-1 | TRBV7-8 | ASSSGAGWNTEAF
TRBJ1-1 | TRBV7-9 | ASSFQGGPEAF
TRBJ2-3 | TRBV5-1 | ASSATSGGPTDTQY
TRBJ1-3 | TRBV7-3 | ASSLTGRGPGNTIY
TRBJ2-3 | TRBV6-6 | ASRRTDRDADTQY
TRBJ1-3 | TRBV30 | AWVEHGNTIY
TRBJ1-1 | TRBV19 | ASTPPRVASTEAF
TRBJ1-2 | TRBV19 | ATLGQGPYYGYT
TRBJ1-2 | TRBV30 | AWIAWGGRVYGYT
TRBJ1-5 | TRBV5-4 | ASSFLGVNQPQH
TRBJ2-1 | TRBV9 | ASSVMWTGNEQF
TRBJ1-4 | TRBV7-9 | ASSPGLTNEKLF
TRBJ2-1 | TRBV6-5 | ASEQGIEQF
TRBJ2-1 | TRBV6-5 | ASSDSPEHNEQF
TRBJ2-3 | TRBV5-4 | ASSVSTDTQY
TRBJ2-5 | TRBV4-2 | ASSQEGSRRETQY
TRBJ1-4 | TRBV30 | AWSVKRGKLF
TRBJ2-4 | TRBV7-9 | ASSQGGEGQKNIQY
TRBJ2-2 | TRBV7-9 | ASSHRRVSGGSNTGELF
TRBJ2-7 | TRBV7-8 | ASSLAGQAEEQY
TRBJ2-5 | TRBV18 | ASSPPQSYQETQY
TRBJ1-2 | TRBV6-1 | ASKPIGRNYGYT
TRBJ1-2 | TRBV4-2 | ASSRGQGDYGYT
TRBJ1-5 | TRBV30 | AWSDGNQPQH